These T cell receptor beta chains were read from a single sample in a study of cytomegalovirus exposure and HLA in healthy donors. Measured with immunoSEQ multiplex PCR; TCRdb has only the in-frame clones, and not every one. This sample has under 110,000 clones, with roughly 82% found just once. Sequencing input: PBMCs. These receptors were taken from a man aged 45 to 65 in good health and CMV-seronegative. CDR3s include the opening cysteine and the closing phenylalanine or tryptophan. The D gene is left open where the match is weak. Size tells how often a clone was seen (once, few, many) or the class of an expanded clone, and some rows leave it out.

V gene	J gene	D gene	clone size	CDR3 DNA	CDR3 protein
TRBV18	TRBJ2-4	.	.	TGTGCCAGCTCGCAGGAAAACATTCAGTACTTC	CASSQENIQYF
TRBV7-8	TRBJ1-2	TRBD1	.	TGTGCCAGCAGCACAAGCAGGGACAGCCCTAACTATGGCTACACCTTC	CASSTSRDSPNYGYTF
TRBV14	TRBJ2-7	.	once	TGTGCCAGCAGCCATGCCAGATACTACGAGCAGTACTTC	CASSHARYYEQYF
TRBV9	TRBJ2-1	.	.	TGTGCCAGCAGCGTAGGGGCAGGGCTTAGGAATGAGCAGTTCTTC	CASSVGAGLRNEQFF
TRBV9	TRBJ1-6	.	.	TGTGCCAGCAGCTCCCGGGAGAGCTCCTATAATTCACCCCTCCACTTT	CASSSRESSYNSPLHF
TRBV15	TRBJ1-1	TRBD1	once	TGTGCCACCAGCAGTCTCACGGACAGGCCCATGAACACTGAAGCTTTCTTT	CATSSLTDRPMNTEAFF
TRBV6-4	TRBJ1-1	.	once	TGTGCCAGCAGAGTTGGGGCGGCCCAAAACACTGAAGCTTTCTTT	CASRVGAAQNTEAFF
TRBV18	TRBJ1-1	TRBD1	.	TGTGCCAGCTCGCGCGGGACAGGCAACATGAACACTGAAGCTTTCTTT	CASSRGTGNMNTEAFF
TRBV7-2	TRBJ2-5	TRBD1	.	TGTGCCAGCAGCTTAGGAAGGACAGGGGGAGAGACCCAGTACTTC	CASSLGRTGGETQYF
TRBV10-3	TRBJ2-3	TRBD1	.	TGTGCCATCAGGATCGACAGGGCAGGGGATACGCAGTATTTT	CAIRIDRAGDTQYF
TRBV30	TRBJ1-5	.	.	TGTGCCTGGAGTCGGACTGCCACCAACAATCAGCCCCAGCATTTT	CAWSRTATNNQPQHF
TRBV5-4	TRBJ1-1	.	.	TGTGCCAGCAGCTTTAATTTACGGTTGCAAGGGGACACTGAAGCTTTCTTT	CASSFNLRLQGDTEAFF
TRBV11-2	TRBJ1-1	.	.	TGTGCCAGTCCACAGAAGAGCACTGAAGCTTTCTTT	CASPQKSTEAFF
TRBV9	TRBJ2-5	.	.	TGTGCCAGCAGCCCCGGCGGCGGAACCCAGTACTTC	CASSPGGGTQYF
TRBV30	TRBJ2-7	.	.	TGTGCCTGGAGTGTCTCCCACCGCCTGGCGGTCCCCTCCTACGAGCAGTACTTC	CAWSVSHRLAVPSYEQYF
TRBV6-6	TRBJ2-1	.	.	TGTGCCAGCAGGACTGGGGGGAATTTCTACAATGAGCAGTTCTTC	CASRTGGNFYNEQFF
TRBV4-1	TRBJ2-7	.	.	TGCGCCAGCAGCCAAGATAGGAGCTACGAGCAGTACTTC	CASSQDRSYEQYF
TRBV6-1	TRBJ2-2	.	once	TGTGCCAGCATCCCAGTCCTGAACACCGGGGAGCTGTTTTTT	CASIPVLNTGELFF
TRBV5-1	TRBJ1-1	.	.	TGCGCCAGCAGCTTGGGAGGACAGCCTGAAGCTTTCTTT	CASSLGGQPEAFF
TRBV28	TRBJ1-1	.	.	TGTGCCAGCGCAGGGTATAACACTGAAGCTTTCTTT	CASAGYNTEAFF
TRBV5-4	TRBJ2-3	.	.	TGTGCCAGCAGCTTCGGGACACGTCAGACAGATACGCAGTATTTT	CASSFGTRQTDTQYF
TRBV18	TRBJ2-1	.	once	TGTGCCAGCTCGGTGATACGAGACAATGAGCAGTTCTTC	CASSVIRDNEQFF
TRBV9	TRBJ2-1	.	.	TGTGCCAGCAGCGTAGCTCTGGAGCGAGGCTCCTACAATGAGCAGTTCTTC	CASSVALERGSYNEQFF
TRBV4-3	TRBJ2-5	.	.	TGCGCCAGCAGCCAAGACCCAGGGTCGGTTAAGGAGACCCAGTACTTC	CASSQDPGSVKETQYF
TRBV5-6	TRBJ1-2	.	.	TGTGCCAGCAGCCTCCGCCGACAAGGCTACACCTTC	CASSLRRQGYTF